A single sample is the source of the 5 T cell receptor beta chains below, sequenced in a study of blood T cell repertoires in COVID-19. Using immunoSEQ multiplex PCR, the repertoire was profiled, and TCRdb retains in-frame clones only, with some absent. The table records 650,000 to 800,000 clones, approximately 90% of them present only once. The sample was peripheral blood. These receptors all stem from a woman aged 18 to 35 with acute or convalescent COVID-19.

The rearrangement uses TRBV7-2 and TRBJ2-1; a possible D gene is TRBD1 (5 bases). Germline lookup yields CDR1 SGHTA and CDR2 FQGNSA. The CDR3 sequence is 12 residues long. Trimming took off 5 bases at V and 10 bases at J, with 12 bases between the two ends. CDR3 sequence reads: CASSPRQWEQFF. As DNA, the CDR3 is TGTGCCAGCAGCCCCAGACAGTGGGAGCAGTTCTTC.

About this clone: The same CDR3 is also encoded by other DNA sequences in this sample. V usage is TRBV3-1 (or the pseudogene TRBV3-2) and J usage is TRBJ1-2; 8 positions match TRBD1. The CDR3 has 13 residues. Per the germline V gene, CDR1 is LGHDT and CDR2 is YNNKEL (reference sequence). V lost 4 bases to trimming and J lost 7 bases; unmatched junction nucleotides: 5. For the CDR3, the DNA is TGTGCCAGCAGCCCCCGACAGGGGCGTGGCTACACCTTC. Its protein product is CASSPRQGRGYTF.

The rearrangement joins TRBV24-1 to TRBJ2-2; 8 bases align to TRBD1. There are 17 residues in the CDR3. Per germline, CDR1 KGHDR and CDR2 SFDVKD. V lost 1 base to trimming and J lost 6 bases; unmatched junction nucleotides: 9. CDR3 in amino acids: CATSDFPTSGGAGELFF. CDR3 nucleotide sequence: TGTGCCACCAGTGATTTCCCCACATCAGGGGGCGCCGGGGAGCTGTTTTTT.

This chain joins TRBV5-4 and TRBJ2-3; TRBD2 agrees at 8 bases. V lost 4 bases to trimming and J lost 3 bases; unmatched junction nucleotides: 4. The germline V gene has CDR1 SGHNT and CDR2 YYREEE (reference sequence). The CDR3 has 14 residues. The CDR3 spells CASSPGTRTDTQYF. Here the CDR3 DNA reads TGTGCCAGCAGCCCCGGGACTAGGACAGATACGCAGTATTTT.

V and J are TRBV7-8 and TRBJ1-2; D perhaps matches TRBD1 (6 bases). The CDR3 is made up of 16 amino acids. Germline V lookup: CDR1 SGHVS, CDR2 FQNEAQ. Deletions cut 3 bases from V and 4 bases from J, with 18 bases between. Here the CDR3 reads CASSLDSGMGTYGYTF. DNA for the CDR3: TGTGCCAGCAGCTTGGACAGTGGGATGGGGACCTATGGCTACACCTTC.